A single sample gave rise to the 28 T cell receptor beta chains below, sequenced in a study of blood T cells in healthy people across ages. Primers used in a second PCR of about 6 to 11 cycles were a sample-barcoded 5' primer and a J-beta primer mix. MiXCR, run by TCRdb on the 5' RACE reads, gives a single entry per CDR3 protein. The sample shows roughly 1,300,000 distinct CDR3 sequences, approximately 63% of them seen only once. Sample: blood. These receptors originate from a man aged 18 to 30 in good health.

The genes are TRBV20-1 and TRBJ2-3, with D perhaps TRBD1 (6 bases). V was pared by 2 bases and J by 1 base, with 13 bases between. The CDR3 runs 15 residues. Germline CDR1 reads DFQATT; CDR2 reads SNEGSKA (reference sequence). The DNA for the CDR3 is TGCAGTGCTAGACCCTCGGACAGACGCACAGATACGCAGTATTTT. The encoded protein is CSARPSDRRTDTQYF.

The J gene is TRBJ2-5, the V gene TRBV14; TRBD2 might be the D (6 bases). This CDR3 is built from 12 residues. V was shortened by 2 bases and J by 11 bases, with 12 bases between the two germline ends. CDR1 and CDR2 (germline): SGHDN, FVKESK. CDR3 sequence: CASSQRLVEQYF. The CDR3 region has the DNA TGTGCCAGCAGCCAACGACTAGTTGAGCAGTACTTC. Filled out from reference TRBV14 and TRBJ2-5, the complete variable domain reads EAGVTQFPSHSVIEKGQTVTLRCDPISGHDNLYWYRRVMGKEIKFLLHFVKESKQDESGMPNNRFLAERTGGTYSTLKVQPAELEDSGVYFCASSQRLVEQYFGPGTRLLVL.

J is TRBJ2-1 and V is TRBV10-3; D remains unclear. CDR1 and CDR2 (germline): ENHRY, SYGVKD. V was pared by 6 bases and J by 0 bases, with 6 bases between. The CDR3 is made up of 13 amino acids. CDR3 nucleotides: TGTGCCATCAGCGGAGACTCCTACAATGAGCAGTTCTTC. Translated: CAISGDSYNEQFF.

V is TRBV11-2 and J is TRBJ1-4; D remains ambiguous. The CDR3 consists of 14 residues. Germline values: CDR1 SGHAT, CDR2 FQNNGV. V gave up 5 bases and J gave up 8 bases, with 15 bases separating them. The CDR3 DNA is TGTGCCAGCAGCCCGGTACAGAGACGGGAAAAACTGTTTTTT. It specifies CASSPVQRREKLFF.

CDR3 DNA: TGTGCCAGCAGCCAAGATGCGGCAGGGTTCGGGGCCAACGTCCTGACTTTC. Translation: CASSQDAAGFGANVLTF. V usage is TRBV3-1 and J usage is TRBJ2-6; tentative D call: TRBD1 (5 bases). The CDR3 length is 17 residues. CDR1 LGHDT and CDR2 YNNKEL come from the germline V gene (reference sequence). V was pared by 0 bases and J by 4 bases, with 13 bases between.

V usage is TRBV6-5 and J usage is TRBJ2-3, with 7 bases that match TRBD2. The CDR3 contains 15 residues. V trimming: 5 bases; J trimming: 6 bases; junction bases outside the gene matches: 11. Germline lookup yields CDR1 MNHEY and CDR2 SVGAGI. The CDR3 DNA is TGTGCCAGCAGTCTCTCGTCCAAGGGAGGGGATACGCAGTATTTT. Translating it yields CASSLSSKGGDTQYF.

The chain links TRBV20-1 to TRBJ1-2; 7 bases match TRBD1. After removal of 3 bases from V and 2 bases from J, the junction contained 3 bases not matched to a gene. Germline-derived CDR1 and CDR2 are DFQATT and SNEGSKA (reference sequence). This CDR3 contains 13 residues. The CDR3 spells CSASPTGNYGYTF. The CDR3 DNA reads TGCAGTGCTAGCCCGACAGGGAACTATGGCTACACCTTC.

CDR3 residues: CASSSLAGGPRPEPGNEQFF. The CDR3 coding sequence is TGTGCCAGCAGCTCACTAGCGGGAGGCCCCCGCCCCGAGCCGGGGAATGAGCAGTTCTTC. The chain joins TRBV7-6 to TRBJ2-1, with 12 bases matching TRBD2. Trimming took 4 bases from V and 7 from J; bases not matched to a gene: 20. The germline V gene has CDR1 SGHVS and CDR2 FNYEAQ. There are 20 residues in the CDR3.

The chain carries TRBV12-3 or TRBV12-4 and TRBJ2-3; D is perhaps TRBD2 (5 bases). This CDR3 is 15 amino acids long. V gave up 3 bases and J gave up 4 bases, with 14 bases separating them. The DNA for the CDR3 is TGTGCCAGCAGTTTTCGGGATAAGAGCGCAGATACGCAGTATTTT. Protein sequence: CASSFRDKSADTQYF.

The chain has TRBV4-3 and TRBJ2-4; D unresolved. TRBJ2-7 explains the end of the DNA better; the J call may be wrong. Germline-derived CDR1 and CDR2 are LGHNA and YSLEER. The CDR3 spans 14 residues. The CDR3 reads CASSQVTRPYEQYF. The CDR3 bases are TGCGCCAGCAGCCAAGTTACGCGCCCTTACGAGCAGTACTTC.

The table lists this clonotype with a count of one. The genes are TRBV29-1 and TRBJ2-7; 7 bases are shared with TRBD1. V lost 4 bases, J lost 0 bases, and 3 bases stayed unmatched. CDR3 size: 13 residues. Germline loops: CDR1 SQVTM, CDR2 ANQGSEA. The CDR3 sequence is CSVGGQASYEQYF. DNA for the CDR3: TGCAGCGTTGGAGGACAGGCCTCCTACGAGCAGTACTTC.

On this clonotype: One junction end disagrees with the germline gene, perhaps due to a read error. The V and J genes are TRBV11-2 and TRBJ2-3; D not resolved. CDR1 is SGHAT and CDR2 is FQNNGV in the germline V gene. There are 14 residues in the CDR3. In DNA, the CDR3 is TGTGCCAGCAGCGTAGAAGCCGGTACAGATACGCAGTATTTT. It translates to CASSVEAGTDTQYF.

The J gene is TRBJ2-7, the V gene TRBV3-1, with 8 bases fitting TRBD2. Germline loops: CDR1 LGHDT, CDR2 YNNKEL (reference sequence). Trimming removed 1 base from V and 2 bases from J; junction bases left unmatched: 4. The CDR3 has 15 residues. The DNA for the CDR3 is TGTGCCAGCAGCCAAGGACTAGCGCATACCTACGAGCAGTACTTC. This sequence encodes CASSQGLAHTYEQYF.

The rearrangement uses TRBV7-9 and TRBJ1-1, with D perhaps matching TRBD1 (5 bases). Trimming stripped 7 bases from V and 4 bases from J, with 13 bases between. Germline CDR1 and CDR2: SEHNR and FQNEAQ (reference sequence). The CDR3 covers 13 residues. The CDR3 loop is CASTPEGTTEAFF. Here the CDR3 DNA reads TGTGCCAGCACACCAGAAGGGACCACTGAAGCTTTCTTT.

The rearrangement joins TRBV12-3 or TRBV12-4 to TRBJ2-7; D might be TRBD2 (5 bases). V lost 5 bases and J 10 bases, leaving 15 bases between the germline ends. This CDR3 contains 12 residues. CDR3 in DNA: TGTGCCAGCAGTCCCAGCGGTCCTGTTCAGTACTTC. Protein: CASSPSGPVQYF.

Only one count was recorded for this clonotype. The V call is TRBV5-1, the J call TRBJ2-7; perhaps D is TRBD1 or TRBD2 (5 bases each). The last part of the DNA fits TRBJ2-5 better; the J call may be wrong. The CDR3 runs 15 residues. CDR1 is SGHRS and CDR2 is YFSETQ in the germline V gene. The CDR3 spells CASSLHTPEGETQYF. CDR3 nucleotide sequence: TGCGCCAGCAGCTTGCATACCCCTGAGGGGGAGACCCAGTACTTC.

Only a few counts were recorded for this clonotype. The V gene is TRBV20-1, the J gene TRBJ2-7, with D uncertain. The germline gives CDR1 DFQATT, CDR2 SNEGSKA (reference sequence). The V and J ends lost 5 bases and 2 bases respectively, with 10 bases between them. CDR3 size: 12 residues. The CDR3 sequence: CSAEPLTYEQYF. The CDR3 coding sequence is TGCAGTGCTGAACCACTAACCTACGAGCAGTACTTC.

V usage is TRBV10-3 and J usage is TRBJ2-7, with D perhaps TRBD1 (5 bases). Per the germline V gene, CDR1 is ENHRY and CDR2 is SYGVKD. V lost 6 bases, J lost 4 bases, and 7 bases lay in between. The CDR3 has 11 amino acids. DNA of the CDR3: TGTGCCATCAGGACAGAGTACGAGCAGTACTTC. As protein: CAIRTEYEQYF.

This chain uses TRBV6-5 with TRBJ2-7; a possible D gene is TRBD1 (6 bases). Germline V gene data show CDR1 as MNHEY and CDR2 as SVGAGI. CDR3 length equals 14 residues. The V end lost 5 bases, the J end lost 5 bases, and 16 bases lay between the germline ends. The CDR3 DNA reads TGTGCCAGCAGTCCGCGGACAGCCGGAGACGAGCAGTACTTC. This codes for CASSPRTAGDEQYF.

The chain recombines TRBV20-1 with TRBJ2-7; no firm D call. CDR1 is DFQATT, CDR2 SNEGSKA, per germline (reference sequence). The germline V and J ends were trimmed by 1 base and 0 bases, with 10 bases remaining between them. The CDR3 sequence is 14 residues long. Here the CDR3 reads CSARVPVGSYEQYF. The CDR3 DNA is TGCAGTGCTAGAGTTCCGGTCGGCTCCTACGAGCAGTACTTC.

This clonotype was detected a few times. The V gene is TRBV7-9, the J gene TRBJ2-7, with D possibly matching TRBD2 (6 bases). Trimming shortened V by 5 bases and J by 2 bases, and 16 bases separated the two germline ends. Germline loops: CDR1 SEHNR, CDR2 FQNEAQ (reference sequence). This CDR3 has 15 residues. The CDR3 loop reads CASSRRDSKAYEQYF. The CDR3 DNA follows: TGTGCCAGCAGCCGACGGGACTCTAAGGCCTACGAGCAGTACTTC.

This clonotype was seen a handful of times. V gene TRBV2 combines with J gene TRBJ2-3; D not certain. CDR3 size: 13 residues. Trimming stripped 7 bases from V and 0 bases from J, with 8 bases between. Germline V gives CDR1 SNHLY, CDR2 FYNNEI. The CDR3 DNA sequence: TGTGCCAGCAACGAACGCAGCACAGATACGCAGTATTTT. Translation: CASNERSTDTQYF.

The chain has TRBV7-2 and TRBJ2-3, with D possibly TRBD2 on 6 matching bases. The V end lost 1 base, the J end lost 2 bases, and 16 bases lay between the germline ends. Germline V gene lookup returns CDR1 SGHTA and CDR2 FQGNSA. The CDR3 runs 17 residues. This CDR3 is CASSLVGTLATTDTQYF. The CDR3 region has the DNA TGTGCCAGCAGCTTAGTTGGAACGCTAGCGACCACAGATACGCAGTATTTT.

This clonotype was seen many times. The CDR3 region has the DNA TGCAGTGCTAGACTACAGGGGGGGGCCACAGATACGCAGTATTTT. It encodes CSARLQGGATDTQYF. The chain links TRBV20-1 to TRBJ2-3; D is possibly TRBD1 (8 bases). The CDR3 spans 15 residues. Trimming shortened V by 2 bases and J by 2 bases, and 14 bases separated the two germline ends. Germline CDR1 reads DFQATT; CDR2 reads SNEGSKA (reference sequence).

The chain couples TRBV4-1 to TRBJ2-1, with TRBD2 identical over 7 bases. Judging by the DNA end, TRBJ2-7 fits better; the J call may be wrong. The CDR3 is 14 amino acids. CDR1 MGHRA and CDR2 YSYEKL come from the germline V gene. Written as DNA, the CDR3 is TGCGCCAGCAGCAAGGAGCGGGATCGAGATGAGCAGTACTTC. The encoded protein is CASSKERDRDEQYF.

The CDR3 loop reads CASSTSRVSYNEQFF. The CDR3 region has the DNA TGTGCCAGCAGTACTTCCAGGGTTTCCTACAATGAGCAGTTCTTC. The chain uses TRBV27 and TRBJ2-1, with D tentatively TRBD1 (5 bases). The germline V gene has CDR1 MNHEY and CDR2 SMNVEV (reference sequence). This CDR3 spans 15 amino acids. The germline V and J ends were trimmed by 5 bases and 1 base, with 12 bases remaining between them.

V gene TRBV5-6 combines with J gene TRBJ1-2, with unresolved D. The CDR3 has 16 amino acids. The germline CDR1 and CDR2 sequences are SGHDT and YYEEEE. V lost 3 bases and J lost 2, with 17 bases in between. The CDR3 DNA reads as TGTGCCAGCAGCTCACCGGTGGACGGTGGGAACTATGGCTACACCTTC. Its translation: CASSSPVDGGNYGYTF.

The chain links TRBV20-1 to TRBJ2-4; the match to TRBD2 covers 8 bases. Germline CDR1 reads DFQATT; CDR2 reads SNEGSKA (reference sequence). CDR3 size: 14 residues. V shed 3 bases, J shed 8 bases, and the junction held 9 bases outside the gene matches. CDR3 coding DNA: TGCAGTGCTAGGATAGCGGGGAGGGGGGACATTCAGTACTTC. It translates to CSARIAGRGDIQYF.